The 9 T cell receptor beta chains below come from one sample, sequenced in a study of blood T cell repertoires in COVID-19. Here immunoSEQ multiplex PCR was the method, and the copy in TCRdb shows in-frame clones only, minus some. Of approximately 60,000 clones in the sample, roughly 84% were seen once. Sequenced: peripheral blood. These receptors were collected from an elderly woman with active or convalescent COVID-19.

The rearrangement joins TRBV7-2 to TRBJ2-3, with a weak D call TRBD2 (6 bases). Germline V gene data show CDR1 as SGHTA and CDR2 as FQGNSA. Trimming took off 5 bases at V and 6 bases at J, with 12 bases between the two ends. The CDR3 is 13 residues long. In DNA, the CDR3 is TGTGCCAGCAGCCCGGGGGTCCAGGATACGCAGTATTTT. This codes for CASSPGVQDTQYF.

This chain links TRBV19 with TRBJ1-2, with TRBD1 matching 7 bases. With 6 bases clipped from V and 5 bases from J, the junction kept 6 bases outside the gene matches. Germline CDR1 LNHDA, CDR2 SQIVND (reference sequence). This CDR3 comprises 13 residues. In DNA, the CDR3 is TGTGCCAGTAGACCGGGACAGAGATATGGCTACACCTTC. As protein: CASRPGQRYGYTF.

This clone was found a few times. The rearrangement links TRBV20-1 to TRBJ2-7, with unresolved D. The CDR3 consists of 11 residues. Per germline, CDR1 DFQATT and CDR2 SNEGSKA (reference sequence). Trimming left V 3 bases short and J 7 bases short, with 10 bases between. The CDR3 region is CSASPLREQYF. DNA for the CDR3: TGCAGTGCTAGCCCTTTACGGGAGCAGTACTTC.

This clone was counted at least ten times. The chain joins TRBV2 to TRBJ2-5; D unclear. Trimming took 4 bases from V and 2 from J, leaving 5 bases between them. This CDR3 contains 12 residues. The germline V gene encodes CDR1 SNHLY and CDR2 FYNNEI. CDR3: CASSGEQETQYF. Written as DNA, the CDR3 is TGTGCCAGCAGTGGAGAACAAGAGACCCAGTACTTC.

This chain joins TRBV27 and TRBJ1-1; D not resolved. The CDR3 runs to 14 residues. Germline V lookup: CDR1 MNHEY, CDR2 SMNVEV (reference sequence). V was pared by 0 bases and J by 3 bases, with 8 bases between. Here the CDR3 DNA reads TGTGCCAGCAGTTTATCGACCGGAGACACTGAAGCTTTCTTT. Its translation: CASSLSTGDTEAFF.

The genes are TRBV7-2 and TRBJ2-1; 7 positions agree with TRBD1. The CDR3 is made up of 12 amino acids. Per the germline V gene, CDR1 is SGHTA and CDR2 is FQGNSA. The V segment lost 5 bases and the J segment 7 bases; nucleotides outside the gene matches: 2. The CDR3 nucleotides are TGTGCCAGCAGCCAGGACAGGAATGAGCAGTTCTTC. The encoded protein is CASSQDRNEQFF.

The rearrangement uses TRBV30 and TRBJ2-2; possibly TRBD1 for D (6 bases). This CDR3 is built from 15 residues. CDR1 GTSNPN and CDR2 SVGIG come from the germline V gene (reference sequence). Between the trimmed V and J ends, which lost 5 bases and 4 bases, there was a span of 17 bases. CDR3 coding DNA: TGTGCCTGGGCTTCCACCGGACAGCTCACCGGGGAGCTGTTTTTT. Translating gives CAWASTGQLTGELFF.

The CDR3 spells CASSIDSGRRGYGYTF. The CDR3 DNA is TGTGCCAGTAGTATAGATTCGGGACGCAGGGGATACGGCTACACCTTC. V and J are TRBV19 and TRBJ1-2; possible D gene TRBD1, 6 bases. This CDR3 is built from 16 residues. Trimming pared 0 bases from V and 8 bases from J, leaving 19 bases between. The germline V gene has CDR1 LNHDA and CDR2 SQIVND (reference sequence).

The chain joins TRBV6-5 to TRBJ1-1; maybe TRBD1 (5 bases). This CDR3 is 13 amino acids long. CDR1 MNHEY and CDR2 SVGAGI come from the germline V gene. Trimming pared 7 bases from V and 5 bases from J, leaving 14 bases between. CDR3 protein: CASTHRGATEAFF. CDR3 nucleotides: TGTGCCAGCACCCACCGCGGGGCGACTGAAGCTTTCTTT.